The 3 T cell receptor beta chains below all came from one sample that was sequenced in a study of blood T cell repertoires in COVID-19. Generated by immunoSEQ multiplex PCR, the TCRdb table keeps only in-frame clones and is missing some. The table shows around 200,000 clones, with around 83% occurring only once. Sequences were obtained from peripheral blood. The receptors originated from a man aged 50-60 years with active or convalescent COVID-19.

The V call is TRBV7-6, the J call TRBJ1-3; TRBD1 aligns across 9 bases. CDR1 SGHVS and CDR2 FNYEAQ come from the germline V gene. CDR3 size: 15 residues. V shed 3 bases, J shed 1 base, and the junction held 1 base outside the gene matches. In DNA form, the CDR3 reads TGTGCCAGCAGCTTTGGGACAGGGTCTGGAAACACCATATATTTT. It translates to CASSFGTGSGNTIYF.

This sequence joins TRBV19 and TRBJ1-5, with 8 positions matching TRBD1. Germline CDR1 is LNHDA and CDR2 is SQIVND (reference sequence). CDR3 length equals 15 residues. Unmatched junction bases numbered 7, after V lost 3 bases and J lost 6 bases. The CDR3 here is CASSMRTGMGQPQHF. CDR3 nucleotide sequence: TGTGCCAGTAGTATGAGGACAGGGATGGGTCAGCCCCAGCATTTT.

In DNA, the CDR3 is TGTGCCAGCAGCCTAAGCCGCGGGGACTATGGCTACACCTTC. It encodes CASSLSRGDYGYTF. The chain employs TRBV16 and TRBJ1-2, with D hard to call. CDR1 is KGHSY and CDR2 is FQNENV in the germline V gene. Between the trimmed V and J ends, which lost 4 bases and 3 bases, there was a span of 12 bases. CDR3 length: 14 residues.